This paragraph reports one T cell receptor beta chain. Its antigen is unidentified. The sample is drawn from a study of graft-versus-host responses after intestinal transplantation. Overall study results and limits: Investigators detected GvH clones in recipient marrow, with some emerging earlier in ileum or blood. Circulating GvH clones peaking coincided with falling HvG clones soon after transplant.

This table comes from immunoSEQ multiplex PCR, and its TCRdb copy is limited to in-frame clones, with some not included. The sample has over 120,000 clones; around 90% are singletons. CDR3 length: 15 residues. Germline V lookup: CDR1 SEHNR, CDR2 FQNEAQ (reference sequence). The sequence derives from a human donor who received an intestinal transplant. The V gene is TRBV7-9, the J gene TRBJ2-5; D is possibly TRBD2 (5 bases). The J call is uncertain, as TRBJ2-7 better fits the DNA end. The material sequenced was unstimulated CD4+ T cells sorted from spleen or lymph node cells, taken before intestinal transplant. Here the CDR3 DNA reads TGTGCCAGCAGTCCTTTACGGAGAGAGGGCTACGAGCAGTACTTC. Residues: CASSPLRREGYEQYF.